This T cell receptor beta chain is from a study of tissue T cells after allogeneic stem cell transplantation (dated 2022 in TCRdb). At the level of the whole study: Using research autopsies of patients with and without GVHD, plus mouse models of GVHD, the study profiled TCR beta repertoires across many tissues. The human part of the study was a prospective observational study with no blinding and no randomization. Here is what the overall study found, with its caveats: The study did not establish which tissue TCRs were alloreactive or antigen-specific, and some clones may have been host cells that persisted. Sampling depth was acknowledged as a limitation, and the patient cohort was both small and clinically heterogeneous. Within patients, how anatomically similar the tissues were was a key factor in shaping TCR repertoire composition, regardless of disease or transplant status. In both patients and mice, T cells from blood and spleen picked up only a limited part of the TCR repertoire that was detected in tissues. Only a few T cell clones appeared in more than one patient, yet motif-based clustering showed tissue-specific repertoire signatures that were shared between patients.

The library was prepared using the immunoSEQ multiplex PCR assay. TCRbeta CDR3 sequencing was performed at survey depth by Adaptive Biotechnologies, and CDR3 sequences, V/J genes, productive frequency and template counts were reported. TCR beta CDR3 regions were amplified from genomic DNA rather than RNA. As for the authors' bioinformatics: Pairwise repertoire overlap between tissues was quantified with Jensen-Shannon divergence, where 1 means complete divergence and 0 identical. Tissues were clustered by single-linkage agglomerative hierarchical clustering of pairwise JSD values and displayed as dendrograms. All patient samples were analyzed with GLIPH2 using simulation_depth 1000, kmer_min_depth 3 and cdr3_length_cutoff 8, and only groups containing more than two unique CDR3s were kept. In a standardized tissue-overlap score, Jaccard GLIPH-group overlap across patients was extrapolated to a standard repertoire size of 1000 clones. Linear mixed-effect models, with tissue included as a fixed effect and individual included as a random effect, were used to assess associations of diversity with clinical or experimental variables. The table comes from immuneACCESS by way of TCRdb, which keeps in-frame sequences with V and J called. Part of the clones is missing from these tables; in studies checked, under half for an unresolved V gene and the rest for unknown reasons. The V and J calls and clone size are taken from that table; D and trimming were inferred from the DNA. Within this sample are some 22,000 clones, with approximately 69% of them counted one time only. Of the sample, 0.41% is held by the ten largest clones.

Regarding this clone: What this receptor recognizes is not known. As a mouse receptor, it takes its gene names and germline sequences from the mouse. The read gets to within 1 residue of the CDR3 end, and the germline J gene fills in the rest. Other DNA sequences from this sample encode an identical CDR3 as well.

From its cysteine to its phenylalanine, the CDR3 spans 16 amino acids. Shown are 45 bases from within the CDR3, in frame from base 1. Sequences NSHNY (CDR1) and SYGAGN (CDR2) are obtained from the germline V gene. From V the trimming removes 0 bases and from J it removes 0 bases, while the gene matches leave 0 bases of the junction unaccounted for. This sequence uses TRBV13-1 and TRBJ2-2; 9 of the junction bases match TRBD2. Specimen: blood. The receptor was derived from a female BALB/c mouse in good health. This strain is of MHC haplotype H2-d. The sequenced part of the CDR3 DNA is TGTGCCAGCAGTGATGGACTGGGGGCAAACACCGGGCAGCTCTAC. It codes for CASSDGLGANTGQLY. The whole CDR3 sequence reads CASSDGLGANTGQLYF.